These T cell receptor beta chains were read from a single sample in a study of technical replicates of blood from several donors. Assay: immunoSEQ multiplex PCR; the TCRdb copy retains only in-frame clones and omits some. The data contain about 58,000 clones, less than 95% of them singletons. Material for sequencing was PBMCs. These receptor sequences come from a human donor in good health. Some clones in this sample may be carry-over from other donors' samples. The CDR3 runs from the conserved cysteine through the conserved F or W. D genes are given only for firm matches. Clone size is shown for a subset of rows, as once, few, many or a class of expanded clone.

j_gene: TRBJ1-5; d_gene: -; abundance: -; v_gene: TRBV6-4; CDR3aa: CASSDRFGPNQPQHF; CDR3nt: TGTGCCAGCAGTGATCGGTTTGGGCCTAATCAGCCCCAGCATTTT
j_gene: TRBJ2-7; d_gene: -; abundance: -; v_gene: TRBV6-1; CDR3aa: CASSHGGPEQYF; CDR3nt: TGTGCCAGCAGTCACGGGGGGCCCGAGCAGTACTTC
j_gene: TRBJ2-5; d_gene: -; abundance: -; v_gene: TRBV14; CDR3aa: CASSPLAVGETQYF; CDR3nt: TGTGCCAGCAGCCCTTTAGCGGTGGGGGAGACCCAGTACTTC
j_gene: TRBJ2-3; d_gene: TRBD2; abundance: -; v_gene: TRBV6-1; CDR3aa: CASSTGLGFTDTQYF; CDR3nt: TGTGCCAGCAGCACGGGACTAGGATTCACAGATACGCAGTATTTT
j_gene: TRBJ2-3; d_gene: TRBD2; abundance: -; v_gene: TRBV6-5; CDR3aa: CASSYSTSGKTDTQYF; CDR3nt: TGTGCCAGCAGTTACTCGACTAGCGGGAAAACAGATACGCAGTATTTT
j_gene: TRBJ1-1; d_gene: TRBD1; abundance: -; v_gene: TRBV5-1; CDR3aa: CASHLGTGAVMNTEAFF; CDR3nt: TGCGCCAGCCACCTTGGGACAGGGGCGGTTATGAACACTGAAGCTTTCTTT
j_gene: TRBJ2-7; d_gene: TRBD1; abundance: -; v_gene: TRBV4-3; CDR3aa: CASSRRTGQGSSEQYF; CDR3nt: TGCGCCAGCAGCCGACGGACGGGACAGGGGTCCTCCGAGCAGTACTTC
j_gene: TRBJ1-1; d_gene: -; abundance: -; v_gene: TRBV5-4; CDR3aa: CASSLDRNTEAFF; CDR3nt: TGTGCCAGCAGCTTAGACAGGAACACTGAAGCTTTCTTT
j_gene: TRBJ2-2; d_gene: TRBD2; abundance: -; v_gene: TRBV5-6; CDR3aa: CASSLAGGGRTGELFF; CDR3nt: TGTGCCAGCAGCTTGGCCGGGGGAGGGCGCACCGGGGAGCTGTTTTTT
j_gene: TRBJ2-2; d_gene: TRBD1; abundance: -; v_gene: TRBV5-1; CDR3aa: CASSLYSTGGLIGELFF; CDR3nt: TGCGCCAGCAGCTTATATTCGACAGGGGGTTTGATCGGGGAGCTGTTTTTT
j_gene: TRBJ2-5; d_gene: -; abundance: -; v_gene: TRBV5-1; CDR3aa: CASSLALGVRGETQYF; CDR3nt: TGCGCCAGCAGCTTGGCTCTAGGGGTCAGGGGTGAGACCCAGTACTTC
j_gene: TRBJ1-1; d_gene: TRBD1; abundance: few; v_gene: TRBV9; CDR3aa: CASSKGTANTEAFF; CDR3nt: TGTGCCAGCAGCAAAGGGACAGCAAATACTGAAGCTTTCTTT
j_gene: TRBJ2-3; d_gene: -; abundance: -; v_gene: TRBV11-2; CDR3aa: CASSLDLSSTDTQYF; CDR3nt: TGTGCCAGCAGCTTAGATCTATCAAGCACAGATACGCAGTATTTT
j_gene: TRBJ1-2; d_gene: TRBD1; abundance: -; v_gene: TRBV7-2; CDR3aa: CASSLVIGQGAFGYTF; CDR3nt: TGTGCCAGCAGCTTAGTAATTGGTCAGGGGGCGTTTGGCTACACCTTC
j_gene: TRBJ2-7; d_gene: -; abundance: -; v_gene: TRBV2; CDR3aa: CASSEDSISILYEQYF; CDR3nt: TGTGCCAGCAGTGAAGACAGTATCTCCATTTTATACGAGCAGTACTTC
j_gene: TRBJ2-5; d_gene: TRBD2; abundance: -; v_gene: TRBV4-2; CDR3aa: CASSQERLAGGQETQYF; CDR3nt: TGTGCCAGCAGCCAAGAAAGACTAGCGGGGGGACAAGAGACCCAGTACTTC
j_gene: TRBJ1-3; d_gene: -; abundance: -; v_gene: TRBV6-5; CDR3aa: CASSYSGGGNTIYF; CDR3nt: TGTGCCAGCAGTTACTCGGGGGGTGGAAACACCATATATTTT
j_gene: TRBJ2-2; d_gene: -; abundance: -; v_gene: TRBV18; CDR3aa: CASSPQGGNTGELFF; CDR3nt: TGTGCCAGCTCACCACAAGGGGGGAACACCGGGGAGCTGTTTTTT
j_gene: TRBJ1-5; d_gene: TRBD1; abundance: once; v_gene: TRBV4-2; CDR3aa: CASSEPGQGNQPQHF; CDR3nt: TGTGCCAGCAGCGAACCGGGACAGGGGAATCAGCCCCAGCATTTT
j_gene: TRBJ2-1; d_gene: TRBD1; abundance: once; v_gene: TRBV7-8; CDR3aa: CASSLVPYRGEEQFF; CDR3nt: TGTGCCAGCAGCTTAGTCCCGTACAGGGGAGAGGAGCAGTTCTTC
j_gene: TRBJ1-5; d_gene: TRBD1; abundance: -; v_gene: TRBV28; CDR3aa: CASSYYLQGAHQPQHF; CDR3nt: TGTGCCAGCAGTTATTACCTACAGGGGGCCCATCAGCCCCAGCATTTT
j_gene: TRBJ1-2; d_gene: -; abundance: -; v_gene: TRBV7-8; CDR3aa: CASSPDRLKYGYTF; CDR3nt: TGTGCCAGCAGCCCAGACAGGCTTAAATATGGCTACACCTTC
j_gene: TRBJ2-1; d_gene: -; abundance: -; v_gene: TRBV6-1; CDR3aa: CASIDRFYNEQFF; CDR3nt: TGTGCCAGCATCGACAGATTCTACAATGAGCAGTTCTTC
j_gene: TRBJ2-1; d_gene: TRBD2; abundance: few; v_gene: TRBV9; CDR3aa: CASSPGLAGNEQFF; CDR3nt: TGTGCCAGCAGCCCGGGGCTAGCGGGCAATGAGCAGTTCTTC
j_gene: TRBJ2-5; d_gene: -; abundance: -; v_gene: TRBV5-1; CDR3aa: CASSLVSGKETQYF; CDR3nt: TGCGCCAGCAGCTTGGTTTCCGGGAAAGAGACCCAGTACTTC
j_gene: TRBJ1-2; d_gene: TRBD1; abundance: -; v_gene: TRBV27; CDR3aa: CASSLYGTGADGYTF; CDR3nt: TGTGCCAGCAGTTTATACGGGACAGGGGCCGATGGCTACACCTTC
j_gene: TRBJ2-5; d_gene: TRBD1; abundance: -; v_gene: TRBV18; CDR3aa: CASSPLGTGWAQETQYF; CDR3nt: TGTGCCAGCTCACCACTTGGGACAGGGTGGGCCCAAGAGACCCAGTACTTC
j_gene: TRBJ2-7; d_gene: TRBD2; abundance: -; v_gene: TRBV29-1; CDR3aa: CSVEAALAGGSYEQYF; CDR3nt: TGCAGCGTTGAAGCTGCTCTAGCGGGGGGTTCCTACGAGCAGTACTTC
j_gene: TRBJ2-5; d_gene: -; abundance: few; v_gene: TRBV4-2; CDR3aa: CASSQVLQAETQYF; CDR3nt: TGTGCCAGCAGCCAAGTTTTGCAGGCAGAGACCCAGTACTTC
j_gene: TRBJ2-7; d_gene: -; abundance: -; v_gene: TRBV2; CDR3aa: CASRGGASHEQYF; CDR3nt: TGTGCCAGCAGAGGGGGGGCCTCCCACGAGCAGTACTTC
j_gene: TRBJ2-3; d_gene: TRBD2; abundance: -; v_gene: TRBV5-4; CDR3aa: CASSLFGGSPYTQYF; CDR3nt: TGTGCCAGCAGCTTGTTCGGGGGGTCCCCATATACGCAGTATTTT
j_gene: TRBJ2-7; d_gene: -; abundance: -; v_gene: TRBV29-1; CDR3aa: CSVRQGATYEQYF; CDR3nt: TGCAGCGTTCGTCAAGGGGCCACCTACGAGCAGTACTTC
j_gene: TRBJ1-1; d_gene: -; abundance: -; v_gene: TRBV11-2; CDR3aa: CASSFNRDPEAFF; CDR3nt: TGTGCCAGCAGCTTCAACAGGGACCCTGAAGCTTTCTTT
j_gene: TRBJ1-6; d_gene: TRBD1; abundance: few; v_gene: TRBV10-3; CDR3aa: CASSRDRDSPLHF; CDR3nt: TGTGCCTCAAGCCGGGACAGGGATTCACCCCTCCACTTT
j_gene: TRBJ2-1; d_gene: -; abundance: -; v_gene: TRBV4-1; CDR3aa: CASSQVRGAEQFF; CDR3nt: TGCGCCAGCAGCCAAGTGCGGGGCGCGGAGCAGTTCTTC
j_gene: TRBJ1-5; d_gene: -; abundance: -; v_gene: TRBV6-6; CDR3aa: CASSYSPGNNQPQHF; CDR3nt: TGTGCCAGCAGTTACTCACCGGGGAACAATCAGCCCCAGCATTTT
j_gene: TRBJ2-1; d_gene: TRBD2; abundance: few; v_gene: TRBV4-2; CDR3aa: CASSQEGLAGVGDEQFF; CDR3nt: TGTGCCAGCAGCCAAGAAGGGCTAGCGGGAGTGGGGGATGAGCAGTTCTTC
j_gene: TRBJ2-7; d_gene: -; abundance: -; v_gene: TRBV7-9; CDR3aa: CASSSPGGAVAYEQYF; CDR3nt: TGTGCCAGCAGCTCCCCGGGCGGGGCCGTGGCCTACGAGCAGTACTTC
j_gene: TRBJ2-2; d_gene: TRBD2; abundance: -; v_gene: TRBV5-1; CDR3aa: CASSVSGGPTTGELFF; CDR3nt: TGCGCCAGCAGCGTTAGCGGGGGACCCACGACCGGGGAGCTGTTTTTT
j_gene: TRBJ1-4; d_gene: -; abundance: -; v_gene: TRBV2; CDR3aa: CASSPRQATNEKLFF; CDR3nt: TGTGCCAGCAGTCCTCGACAGGCTACTAATGAAAAACTGTTTTTT
j_gene: TRBJ2-7; d_gene: TRBD1; abundance: -; v_gene: TRBV19; CDR3aa: CASAGQGAPYEQYF; CDR3nt: TGTGCCAGTGCGGGACAGGGGGCTCCCTACGAGCAGTACTTC
j_gene: TRBJ2-1; d_gene: TRBD2; abundance: -; v_gene: TRBV7-8; CDR3aa: CASSLARLAGASSYNEQFF; CDR3nt: TGTGCCAGCAGCTTAGCCCGCTTAGCGGGGGCGAGCTCCTACAATGAGCAGTTCTTC
j_gene: TRBJ2-7; d_gene: TRBD1; abundance: -; v_gene: TRBV10-3; CDR3aa: CAIRGQGAPEQYF; CDR3nt: TGTGCCATCAGGGGACAGGGGGCCCCCGAGCAGTACTTC
j_gene: TRBJ2-5; d_gene: TRBD2; abundance: -; v_gene: TRBV9; CDR3aa: CASSPGLASPLRETQYF; CDR3nt: TGTGCCAGCAGCCCTGGACTAGCGAGTCCGCTCAGGGAGACCCAGTACTTC
j_gene: TRBJ2-3; d_gene: TRBD2; abundance: -; v_gene: TRBV6-5; CDR3aa: CASSSIAGGATDTQYF; CDR3nt: TGTGCCAGCAGTTCGATAGCGGGAGGGGCCACAGATACGCAGTATTTT
j_gene: TRBJ1-6; d_gene: -; abundance: -; v_gene: TRBV19; CDR3aa: CASSIQGGNSPLHF; CDR3nt: TGTGCCAGTAGTATACAGGGCGGTAATTCACCCCTCCACTTT